Presented here are 21 T cell receptor beta chains from one specimen sequenced in a study of cytomegalovirus exposure and HLA in healthy donors. The PCR was carried out with 60 Vbeta primers and 13 Jbeta primers. Method: immunoSEQ multiplex PCR; TCRdb's copy keeps in-frame clones and lacks some. Among 70,000 to 100,000 clones listed, about 80% were seen once. Sequencing used PBMCs. All receptors come from a woman between 45 and 60 years old in good health and CMV-seropositive.

V is TRBV11-3 and J is TRBJ2-1, with a weak D call TRBD2 (5 bases). The V end was cut by 0 bases, the J end by 4 bases, with 16 bases between. The CDR3 sequence is 17 residues long. Germline CDR1 SGHNT, CDR2 YENEEA. The CDR3 here is CASSLDGRFSRYNEQFF. The CDR3 bases are TGTGCCAGCAGCTTAGATGGGAGATTCAGCCGGTACAATGAGCAGTTCTTC.

The V and J genes are TRBV29-1 and TRBJ1-2, with unresolved D. The V end was cut by 5 bases, the J end by 6 bases, with 10 bases between. The CDR3 sequence is 11 residues long. Germline values: CDR1 SQVTM, CDR2 ANQGSEA. CDR3 nucleotide sequence: TGCAGCGTTCGAGAAGTACATGGCTACACCTTC. Translation gives CSVREVHGYTF. Variable domain in full (rest from reference TRBV29-1 and TRBJ1-2): SAVISQKPSRDICQRGTSLTIQCQVDSQVTMMFWYRQQPGQSLTLIATANQGSEATYESGFVIDKFPISRPNLTFSTLTVSNMSPEDSSIYLCSVREVHGYTFGSGTRLTVV.

This clone was seen just once. This sequence joins TRBV18 and TRBJ1-1; D remains ambiguous. V was pared by 6 bases and J by 3 bases, with 14 bases between. The CDR3 extends over 14 amino acids. CDR1 and CDR2 (germline): KGHSH, LQKENI. CDR3 sequence (DNA): TGTGCCAGCTCCTACTCCCGGGGAGACACTGAAGCTTTCTTT. It translates to CASSYSRGDTEAFF.

This clone was detected once. This chain uses TRBV2 with TRBJ1-1; D is possibly TRBD1 (5 bases). The CDR3 spans 15 residues. V shed 3 bases and J shed 8 bases, with 19 bases lying between them. CDR1 and CDR2 from the germline V gene are SNHLY and FYNNEI. The CDR3 DNA reads as TGTGCCAGCAGTGACCTCCTGGGGGGAGAATCCGAAGCTTTCTTT. Its translation: CASSDLLGGESEAFF. Together with reference TRBV2 and TRBJ1-1, the CDR3 gives the full variable domain: EPEVTQTPSHQVTQMGQEVILRCVPISNHLYFYWYRQILGQKVEFLVSFYNNEISEKSEIFDDQFSVERPDGSNFTLKIRSTKLEDSAMYFCASSDLLGGESEAFFGQGTRLTVV.

The genes are TRBV27 and TRBJ1-2; maybe TRBD1 (6 bases). V dropped 0 bases and J dropped 1 base, with 12 bases sitting between them. The CDR3 totals 16 residues. Germline CDR1 MNHEY, CDR2 SMNVEV (reference sequence). This chain's CDR3 is CASSLSPTGLNYGYTF. The DNA of the CDR3 is TGTGCCAGCAGTTTATCCCCGACAGGACTTAACTATGGCTACACCTTC.

The chain uses TRBV6-5 and TRBJ2-1; 7 bases line up with TRBD1. This CDR3 has 14 amino acids. The V gene end was trimmed by 6 bases and the J gene end by 8 bases; junction bases not matched to a gene: 10. Germline V CDR1 and CDR2: MNHEY, SVGAGI. Here the CDR3 reads CASSLTQGSDEQFF. The CDR3 nucleotides are TGTGCCAGCAGCCTTACACAGGGGAGTGATGAGCAGTTCTTC.

The gene calls are TRBV7-9 and TRBJ1-3, with a possible D match to TRBD1 (5 bases). The ends were cut back, 5 bases at V and 4 bases at J, with 15 bases in the middle. The CDR3 has 15 residues. Germline V lookup: CDR1 SEHNR, CDR2 FQNEAQ (reference sequence). This chain's CDR3 is CASSQGSERGNTIYF. The CDR3 nucleotides are TGTGCCAGCAGCCAGGGATCGGAGAGGGGAAACACCATATATTTT.

This rearrangement joins TRBV18 to TRBJ2-1, with 8 bases that match TRBD2. V trimming: 0 bases; J trimming: 2 bases; junction bases outside the gene matches: 6. Per germline, CDR1 KGHSH and CDR2 LQKENI. The CDR3 totals 17 residues. CDR3 nucleotides: TGTGCCAGCTCACCACCCTCACTAGCGGCCCCCTACAATGAGCAGTTCTTC. Protein sequence: CASSPPSLAAPYNEQFF.

The V and J genes are TRBV5-1 and TRBJ1-4; TRBD1 agrees at 9 bases. Germline V gives CDR1 SGHRS, CDR2 YFSETQ. The junction had 3 bases not matched to a gene; V was cut back by 1 base and J by 5 bases. This CDR3 is built from 15 residues. In DNA, the CDR3 is TGCGCCAGCAGCTTGCGGACAGGGGTGAATGAAAAACTGTTTTTT. Protein product: CASSLRTGVNEKLFF.

Comment on this clone: Sequence at one end of the junction differs from germline and may be a read error. The chain has TRBV7-7 and TRBJ2-1; 11 nucleotides line up with TRBD2. The CDR3 has 15 amino acids. From germline, CDR1 is SSHAT and CDR2 FNYEAQ (reference sequence). The CDR3: CASSRIAGGNNEQFF. DNA for the CDR3: TGTGCTAGCAGCCGGATAGCGGGGGGGAACAATGAGCAGTTCTTC.

The chain recombines TRBV2 with TRBJ2-2; TRBD2 might be the D (7 bases). This CDR3 comprises 15 residues. Germline values: CDR1 SNHLY, CDR2 FYNNEI. Deletions cut 6 bases from V and 4 bases from J, with 15 bases between. CDR3 coding DNA: TGTGCCAGCAGGGGGGGGACACTTCCCACCGGGGAGCTGTTTTTT. Its protein product is CASRGGTLPTGELFF.

The count of this clone is one. V and J are TRBV5-6 and TRBJ1-2, with D possibly being TRBD1 (5 bases). This CDR3 is built from 14 residues. Trimming cost V 2 bases and J 1 base, with 9 bases left between them. Germline assignment: CDR1 SGHDT and CDR2 YYEEEE. The CDR3, as DNA: TGTGCCAGCAGCTTTTGGGGGGTTAACTATGGCTACACCTTC. Its protein is CASSFWGVNYGYTF. The full variable domain, in which reference TRBV5-6 and TRBJ1-2 provide the parts outside the CDR3, is DAGVTQSPTHLIKTRGQQVTLRCSPKSGHDTVSWYQQALGQGPQFIFQYYEEEERQRGNFPDRFSGHQFPNYSSELNVNALLLGDSALYLCASSFWGVNYGYTFGSGTRLTVV.

The rearrangement joins TRBV18 to TRBJ1-3; 9 bases line up with TRBD1. CDR3 size: 14 residues. Germline V gives CDR1 KGHSH, CDR2 LQKENI. V lost 2 bases and J lost 11; bases outside the gene matches: 7. CDR3 in amino acids: CASSPFDRGSPIYF. Here the CDR3 DNA reads TGTGCCAGCTCACCATTCGACAGGGGGAGTCCCATATATTTT.

As for this clone: The junction shows a germline mismatch at one end, possibly a read error. The J gene is TRBJ1-5, the V gene TRBV6-1; the D is unclear. Germline CDR1 reads MNHNS; CDR2 reads SASEGT. The CDR3 sequence is 12 residues long. The CDR3 DNA reads as TGTGCCAGCGGTGATCCTCATCAGCCCCAGCATTTT. This translates into CASGDPHQPQHF.

The chain carries TRBV14 and TRBJ2-7; D perhaps matches TRBD1 (5 bases). Deletions cut 4 bases from V and 0 bases from J, with 13 bases between. The CDR3 is 15 residues long. Germline loops: CDR1 SGHDN, CDR2 FVKESK. Here the CDR3 DNA reads TGTGCCAGCAGCCCGGACAAAATAAGCTCCTACGAGCAGTACTTC. Encoded protein: CASSPDKISSYEQYF.

J is TRBJ1-2 and V is TRBV12-5; a weak D match, TRBD1 (5 bases). Germline V gene lookup returns CDR1 LGHNT and CDR2 FRNRAP. Trimming left V 5 bases short and J 2 bases short, with 18 bases between. The CDR3 totals 16 residues. The CDR3 loop reads CASGTYYQTVNYGYTF. As DNA, the CDR3 is TGTGCTAGTGGTACCTACTATCAGACAGTAAACTATGGCTACACCTTC. The whole variable domain, remainder taken from reference TRBV12-5 and TRBJ1-2, is DARVTQTPRHKVTEMGQEVTMRCQPILGHNTVFWYRQTMMQGLELLAYFRNRAPLDDSGMPKDRFSAEMPDATLATLKIQPSEPRDSAVYFCASGTYYQTVNYGYTFGSGTRLTVV.

The chain carries TRBV2 and TRBJ2-3; D gene ambiguous. Looked up from germline, CDR1 is SNHLY and CDR2 is FYNNEI. This CDR3 contains 13 residues. The V end was cut by 6 bases, the J end by 0 bases, with 7 bases between. The CDR3 DNA reads TGTGCCAGCAGGACAACAAGCACAGATACGCAGTATTTT. The encoded protein is CASRTTSTDTQYF.

The sample holds one count of this clone. The rearrangement joins TRBV19 to TRBJ2-1; TRBD2 matches 12 bases. CDR1 is LNHDA, CDR2 SQIVND, per germline (reference sequence). The CDR3 has 17 amino acids. V lost 7 bases to trimming and J lost 0 bases; unmatched junction nucleotides: 7. The CDR3: CASKWTSGTHSYNEQFF. The CDR3 DNA reads as TGTGCCAGTAAGTGGACTAGCGGGACCCACTCCTACAATGAGCAGTTCTTC.

V and J are TRBV9 and TRBJ2-2; D not certain. Germline CDR1 SGDLS, CDR2 YYNGEE. The CDR3 covers 14 residues. Between the trimmed V and J ends, which lost 0 bases and 5 bases, there was a span of 8 bases. The CDR3 is CASSVDSGTGELFF. As DNA, the CDR3 is TGTGCCAGCAGCGTAGATTCAGGAACCGGGGAGCTGTTTTTT.

The gene calls are TRBV10-2 and TRBJ1-1; tentatively, D is TRBD1 (5 bases). V dropped 4 bases and J dropped 14 bases, with 14 bases sitting between them. The CDR3 contains 11 residues. Germline CDR1 is WSHSY and CDR2 is SAAADI. The DNA for the CDR3 is TGCGCCAGCAGTGGGGGCCAATACGTCTTCTTT. This sequence encodes CASSGGQYVFF.

In DNA, the CDR3 is TGTGCCAGCAGGGGGGACAGGGCCCAGCCCCAGCATTTT. Its translation: CASRGDRAQPQHF. The genes are TRBV2 and TRBJ1-5, with TRBD1 matching over 9 bases. The germline gives CDR1 SNHLY, CDR2 FYNNEI. V trimming: 6 bases; J trimming: 7 bases; junction bases outside the gene matches: 4. The CDR3 consists of 13 residues. Full variable domain (remainder filled in from reference TRBV2 and TRBJ1-5): EPEVTQTPSHQVTQMGQEVILRCVPISNHLYFYWYRQILGQKVEFLVSFYNNEISEKSEIFDDQFSVERPDGSNFTLKIRSTKLEDSAMYFCASRGDRAQPQHFGDGTRLSIL.